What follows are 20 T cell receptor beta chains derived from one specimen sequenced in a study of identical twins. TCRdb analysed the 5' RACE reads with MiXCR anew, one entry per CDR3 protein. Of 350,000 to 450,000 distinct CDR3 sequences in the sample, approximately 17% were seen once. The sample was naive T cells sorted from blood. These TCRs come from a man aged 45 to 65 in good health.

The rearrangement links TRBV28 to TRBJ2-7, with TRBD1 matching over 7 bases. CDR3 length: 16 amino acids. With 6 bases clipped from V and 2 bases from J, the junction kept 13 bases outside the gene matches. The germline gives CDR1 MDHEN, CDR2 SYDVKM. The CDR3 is CASSRIGQVGPYEQYF. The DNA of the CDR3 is TGTGCCAGCAGCCGGATCGGACAGGTCGGCCCCTACGAGCAGTACTTC.

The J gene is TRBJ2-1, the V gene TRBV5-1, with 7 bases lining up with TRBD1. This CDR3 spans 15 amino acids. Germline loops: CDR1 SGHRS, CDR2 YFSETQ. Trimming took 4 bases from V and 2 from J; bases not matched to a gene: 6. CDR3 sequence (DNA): TGCGCCAGCAGCCCAAGGGACAGCGCCTACAATGAGCAGTTCTTC. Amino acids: CASSPRDSAYNEQFF.

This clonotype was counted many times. CDR3 protein: CASSLATAHQETQYF. CDR3 nucleotides: TGCGCCAGCAGCTTGGCAACAGCGCACCAAGAGACCCAGTACTTC. The gene calls are TRBV5-1 and TRBJ2-5; no definite D call. Deletions cut 0 bases from V and 0 bases from J, with 9 bases between. The V gene's germline CDR1 is SGHRS and CDR2 YFSETQ. This CDR3 spans 15 amino acids.

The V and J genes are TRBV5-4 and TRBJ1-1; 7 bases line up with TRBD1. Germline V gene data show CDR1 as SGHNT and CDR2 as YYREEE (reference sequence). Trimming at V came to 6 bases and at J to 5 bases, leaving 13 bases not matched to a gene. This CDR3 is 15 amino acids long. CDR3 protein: CASTSSGQGGTEAFF. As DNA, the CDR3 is TGTGCCAGCACCTCCTCGGGGCAGGGGGGAACTGAAGCTTTCTTT.

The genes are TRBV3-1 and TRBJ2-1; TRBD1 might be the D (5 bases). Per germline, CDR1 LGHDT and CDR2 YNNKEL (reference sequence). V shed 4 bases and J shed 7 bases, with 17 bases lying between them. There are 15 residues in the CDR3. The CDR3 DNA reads TGTGCCAGCAGCCGGAATGGGAAGGGGCAAAATGAGCAGTTCTTC. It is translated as CASSRNGKGQNEQFF.

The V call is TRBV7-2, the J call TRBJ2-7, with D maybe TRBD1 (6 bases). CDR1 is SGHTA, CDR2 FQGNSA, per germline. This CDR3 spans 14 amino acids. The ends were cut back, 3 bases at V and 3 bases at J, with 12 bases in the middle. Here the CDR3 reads CASSFYRAHYEQYF. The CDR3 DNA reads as TGTGCCAGCAGCTTCTACAGGGCGCACTACGAGCAGTACTTC.

In DNA form, the CDR3 reads TGTGCCAGCAACGGCGGGGTCACACGCATGACTAGCAATCAGCCCCAGCATTTT. Translation: CASNGGVTRMTSNQPQHF. This chain links TRBV27 with TRBJ1-5; D gene uncertain. This CDR3 contains 18 residues. Trimming left V 7 bases short and J 0 bases short, with 22 bases between. Germline lookup yields CDR1 MNHEY and CDR2 SMNVEV (reference sequence).

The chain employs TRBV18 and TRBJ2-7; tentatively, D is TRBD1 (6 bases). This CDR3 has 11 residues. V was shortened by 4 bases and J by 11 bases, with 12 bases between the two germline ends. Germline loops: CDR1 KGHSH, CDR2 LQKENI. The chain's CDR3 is CASSQSNREYF. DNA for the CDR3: TGTGCCAGCTCACAATCCAACAGGGAGTACTTC.

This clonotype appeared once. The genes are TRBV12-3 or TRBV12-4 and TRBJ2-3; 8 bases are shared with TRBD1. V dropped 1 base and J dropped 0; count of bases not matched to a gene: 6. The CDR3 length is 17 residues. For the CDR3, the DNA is TGTGCCAGCAGTTTAGGGCCTGGACAGGGAAGCACAGATACGCAGTATTTT. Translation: CASSLGPGQGSTDTQYF.

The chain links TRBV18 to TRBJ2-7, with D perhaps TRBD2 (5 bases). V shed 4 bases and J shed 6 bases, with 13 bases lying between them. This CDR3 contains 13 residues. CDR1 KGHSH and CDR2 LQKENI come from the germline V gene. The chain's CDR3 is CASSHGSVSEQYF. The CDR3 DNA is TGTGCCAGCTCACATGGTAGCGTTTCCGAGCAGTACTTC.

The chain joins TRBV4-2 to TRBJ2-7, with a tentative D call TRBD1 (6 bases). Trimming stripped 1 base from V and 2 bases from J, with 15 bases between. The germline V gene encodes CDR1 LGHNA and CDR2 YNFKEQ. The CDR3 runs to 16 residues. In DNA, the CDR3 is TGTGCCAGCAGCCAAGTTTATGGGAACAGGGCCTACGAGCAGTACTTC. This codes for CASSQVYGNRAYEQYF.

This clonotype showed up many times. This CDR3 is CASSGGGPGSYEQYF. In DNA form, the CDR3 reads TGTGCCAGCAGTGGCGGAGGGCCCGGCTCCTACGAGCAGTACTTC. This chain uses TRBV6-1 with TRBJ2-7; maybe TRBD2 (6 bases). This CDR3 is 15 amino acids long. Germline V gene data show CDR1 as MNHNS and CDR2 as SASEGT. Trimming pared 4 bases from V and 0 bases from J, leaving 13 bases between.

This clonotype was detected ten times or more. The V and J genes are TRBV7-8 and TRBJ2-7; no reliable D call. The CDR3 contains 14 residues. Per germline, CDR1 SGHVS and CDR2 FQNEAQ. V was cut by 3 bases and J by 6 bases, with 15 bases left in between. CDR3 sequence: CASSLTPKVGEQYF. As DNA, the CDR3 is TGTGCCAGCAGCTTGACCCCGAAGGTTGGCGAGCAGTACTTC. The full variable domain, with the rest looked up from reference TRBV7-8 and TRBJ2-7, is GAGVSQSPRYKVAKRGQDVALRCDPISGHVSLFWYQQALGQGPEFLTYFQNEAQLDKSGLPSDRFFAERPEGSVSTLKIQRTQQEDSAVYLCASSLTPKVGEQYFGPGTRLTVT.

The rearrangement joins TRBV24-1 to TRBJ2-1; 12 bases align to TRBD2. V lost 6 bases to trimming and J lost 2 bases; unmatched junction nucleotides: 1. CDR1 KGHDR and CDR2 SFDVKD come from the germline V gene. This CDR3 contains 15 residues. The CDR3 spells CATSSSGGAYNEQFF. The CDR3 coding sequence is TGTGCCACCAGTTCTAGCGGGGGGGCCTACAATGAGCAGTTCTTC.

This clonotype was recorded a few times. CDR3 residues: CASRTGGLEETQYF. CDR3 in DNA: TGTGCCAGTCGGACAGGGGGCTTGGAAGAGACCCAGTACTTC. The rearrangement links TRBV28 to TRBJ2-5; 11 nucleotides agree with TRBD1. The CDR3 loop spans 14 amino acids. In germline, CDR1 is MDHEN, CDR2 SYDVKM. With 9 bases clipped from V and 3 bases from J, the junction kept 6 bases outside the gene matches.

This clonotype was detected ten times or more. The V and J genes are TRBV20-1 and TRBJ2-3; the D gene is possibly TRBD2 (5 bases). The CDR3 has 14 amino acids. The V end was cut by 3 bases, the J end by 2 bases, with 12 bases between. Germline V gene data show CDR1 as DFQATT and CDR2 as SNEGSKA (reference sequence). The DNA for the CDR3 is TGCAGTGCTAGGAGCAGCGGAATCACAGATACGCAGTATTTT. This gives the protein CSARSSGITDTQYF.

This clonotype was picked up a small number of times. As DNA, the CDR3 is TGTGCCATCAGTGAGACAGGCCCGGGACTAGTTTACGAGCAGTACTTC. Translated, it gives CAISETGPGLVYEQYF. The chain joins TRBV10-3 to TRBJ2-7, with 8 positions matching TRBD2. V shed 2 bases, J shed 4 bases, and the junction held 10 bases outside the gene matches. This CDR3 has 16 residues. CDR1 is ENHRY, CDR2 SYGVKD, per germline.

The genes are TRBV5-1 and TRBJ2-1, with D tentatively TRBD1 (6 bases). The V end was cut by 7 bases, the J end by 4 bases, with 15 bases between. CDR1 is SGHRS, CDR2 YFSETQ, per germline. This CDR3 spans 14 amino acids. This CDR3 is CASGRTASYNEQFF. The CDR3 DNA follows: TGCGCCAGCGGGCGGACAGCATCTTACAATGAGCAGTTCTTC.

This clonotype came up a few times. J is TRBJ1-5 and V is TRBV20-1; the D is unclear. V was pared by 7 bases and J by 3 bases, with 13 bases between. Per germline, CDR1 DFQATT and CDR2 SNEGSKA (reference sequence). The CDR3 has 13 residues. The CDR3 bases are TGCAGTGTTAGCCCCGGGCCCAATCAGCCCCAGCATTTT. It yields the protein CSVSPGPNQPQHF.

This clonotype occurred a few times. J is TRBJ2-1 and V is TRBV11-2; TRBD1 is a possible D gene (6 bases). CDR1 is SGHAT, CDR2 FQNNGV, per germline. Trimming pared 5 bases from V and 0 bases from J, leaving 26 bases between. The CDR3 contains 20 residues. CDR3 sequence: CASSQPSGRGVLSSYNEQFF. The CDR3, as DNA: TGTGCCAGCAGCCAGCCCAGCGGCAGGGGCGTTTTGAGCTCCTACAATGAGCAGTTCTTC.